This TCR beta chain was documented in a study of PD-L1 blockade in urothelial cancer. Study context: When patients started atezolizumab around 2014, it was given at 1,200 mg intravenously every 3 weeks. Tumor specimens possessed a median of roughly 1,500 T cells. Study conclusions and caveats: When measured at 3 weeks, tumor-associated blood clones expanded more in durable-benefit patients.

On this clone: The antigen is unknown.

Measured with immunoSEQ multiplex PCR; TCRdb has only the in-frame clones, and not every one. Here the sample spans about 680 clones, roughly 40% being singletons. Germline CDR1 reads SGHNT; CDR2 reads YENEEA. The V gene lost 4 bases and the J gene lost 3 bases, with 20 bases spanning the gap. The CDR3 runs 17 residues. The chain carries TRBV11-3 and TRBJ2-3; TRBD2 might be the D (6 bases). The sequence derives from a man aged 65 to 79 with urothelial cancer. This material consisted of tumor tissue, taken before atezolizumab (anti-PD-L1) treatment. DNA for the CDR3: TGTGCCAGCAGCTCCGCCGGCGCGGGACCGTTTACAGATACGCAGTATTTT. The encoded protein is CASSSAGAGPFTDTQYF.